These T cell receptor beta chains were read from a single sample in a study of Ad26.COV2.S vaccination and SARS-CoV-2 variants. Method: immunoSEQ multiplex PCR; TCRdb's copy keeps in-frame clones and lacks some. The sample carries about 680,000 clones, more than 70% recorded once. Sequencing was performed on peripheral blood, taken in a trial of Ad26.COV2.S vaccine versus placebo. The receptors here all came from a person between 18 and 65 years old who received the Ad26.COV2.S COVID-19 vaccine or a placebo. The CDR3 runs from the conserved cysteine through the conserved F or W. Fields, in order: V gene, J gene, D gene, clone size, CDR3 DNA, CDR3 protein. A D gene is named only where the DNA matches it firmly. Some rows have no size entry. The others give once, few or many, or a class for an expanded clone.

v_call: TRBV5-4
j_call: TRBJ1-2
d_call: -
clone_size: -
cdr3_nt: TGTGCCAGCAGCTTCCGAGGGGACTATGGCTACACCTTC
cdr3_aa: CASSFRGDYGYTF

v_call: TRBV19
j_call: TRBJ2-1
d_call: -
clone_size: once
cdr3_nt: TGTGCCAGTAGTATAACCCCAGGGATTCGGCTCAATGAGCAGTTCTTC
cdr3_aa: CASSITPGIRLNEQFF

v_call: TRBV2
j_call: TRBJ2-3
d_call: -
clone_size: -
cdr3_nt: TGTGCCAGCATTTTCGGACTGGGCACAGATACGCAGTATTTT
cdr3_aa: CASIFGLGTDTQYF

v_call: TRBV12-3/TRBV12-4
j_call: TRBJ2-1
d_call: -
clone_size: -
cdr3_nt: TGTGCCAGCAGTCGGGGCAGGGGAAATGAGCAGTTCTTC
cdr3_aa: CASSRGRGNEQFF

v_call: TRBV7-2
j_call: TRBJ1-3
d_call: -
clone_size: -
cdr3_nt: TGTGCCAGCAGCTTAGTGGGAGCGGGCGGAAGCTCTGGAAACACCATATATTTT
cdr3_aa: CASSLVGAGGSSGNTIYF

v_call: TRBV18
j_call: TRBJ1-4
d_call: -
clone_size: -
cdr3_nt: TGTGCCAGCTCACCATTTGGGGGGCCTGGGGAAAAACTGTTTTTT
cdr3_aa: CASSPFGGPGEKLFF

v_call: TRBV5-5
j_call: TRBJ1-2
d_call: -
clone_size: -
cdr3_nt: TGTGCCAGCAGCTTACGGGCATCCTATGGCTACACCTTC
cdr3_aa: CASSLRASYGYTF

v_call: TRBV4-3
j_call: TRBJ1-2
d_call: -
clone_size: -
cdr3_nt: TGCGCCAGCAGCCAAGATGACAGGACAGATCATAACTATGGCTACACCTTC
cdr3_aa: CASSQDDRTDHNYGYTF

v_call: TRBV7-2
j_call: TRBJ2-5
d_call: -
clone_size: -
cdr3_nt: TGTGCCAGCAGCCCCCAGGAGACCCAGTACTTC
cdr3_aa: CASSPQETQYF

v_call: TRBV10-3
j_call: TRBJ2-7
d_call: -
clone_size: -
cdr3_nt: TGTGCCATCAGCGCAACAGGTTTGGCCTACGAGCAGTACTTC
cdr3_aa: CAISATGLAYEQYF

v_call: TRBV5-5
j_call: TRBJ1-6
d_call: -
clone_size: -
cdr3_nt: TGTGCCAGCAGCTTGGATGTTCGGGGGGGAGCTCCTGGTAATTCACCCCTCCACTTT
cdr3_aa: CASSLDVRGGAPGNSPLHF

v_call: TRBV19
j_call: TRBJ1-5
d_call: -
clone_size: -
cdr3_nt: TGTGCCAGTAGTATTAATGGGGGGCGGGATCAGCCCCAGCATTTT
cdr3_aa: CASSINGGRDQPQHF

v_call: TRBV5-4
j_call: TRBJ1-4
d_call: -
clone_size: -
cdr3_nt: TGTGCCAGCAGCTTGGGGGGGGCTCCAGCAACTAATGAAAAACTGTTTTTT
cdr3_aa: CASSLGGAPATNEKLFF

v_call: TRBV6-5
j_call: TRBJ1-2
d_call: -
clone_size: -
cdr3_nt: TGTGCCAGCAGCGCAACGACTGGGGTTGGCGGCTACACCTTC
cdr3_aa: CASSATTGVGGYTF

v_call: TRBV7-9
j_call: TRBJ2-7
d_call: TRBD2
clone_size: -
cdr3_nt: TGTGCCAGCAGCTTAGCCCTAGCGGGAGGGCCTATCACATACGAGCAGTACTTC
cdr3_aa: CASSLALAGGPITYEQYF

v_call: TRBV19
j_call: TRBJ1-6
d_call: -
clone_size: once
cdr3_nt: TGTGCCAGTAGTATCGGGGTCCCCAATTCACCCCTCCACTTT
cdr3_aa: CASSIGVPNSPLHF

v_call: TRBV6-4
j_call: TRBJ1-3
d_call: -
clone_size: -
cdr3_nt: TGTGCCAGCAGTTGGCGCTCTGGAAACACCATATATTTT
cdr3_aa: CASSWRSGNTIYF

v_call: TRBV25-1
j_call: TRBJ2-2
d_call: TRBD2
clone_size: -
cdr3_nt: TGTGCCAGCAGTGAAAGACTAGCGACCGGGGAGCTGTTTTTT
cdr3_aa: CASSERLATGELFF

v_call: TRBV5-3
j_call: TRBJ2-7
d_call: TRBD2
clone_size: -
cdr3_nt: TGTGCCAGAAGCGTGCAACCGGGACTAGCGGGGAGGTACGAGCAGTACTTC
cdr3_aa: CARSVQPGLAGRYEQYF

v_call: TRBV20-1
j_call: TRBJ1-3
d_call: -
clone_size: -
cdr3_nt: TGCAGTGCTGCCTGGAGTAACACCATATATTTT
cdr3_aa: CSAAWSNTIYF

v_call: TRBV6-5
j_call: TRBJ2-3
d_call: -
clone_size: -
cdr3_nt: TGTGCCGGCCTTGGAGGGGGACGCACAGATACGCAGTATTTT
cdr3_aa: CAGLGGGRTDTQYF

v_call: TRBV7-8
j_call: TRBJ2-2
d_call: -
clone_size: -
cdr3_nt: TGTGCCAGCAGCTCGCCCCCAGACAGCCCAATACCGAACACCGGGGAGCTGTTTTTT
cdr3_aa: CASSSPPDSPIPNTGELFF

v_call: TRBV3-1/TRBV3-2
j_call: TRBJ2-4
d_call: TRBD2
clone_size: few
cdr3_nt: TGTGCCAGCAGCCAAGGGGCTAGCGGGGGGATAGCCAAAAACATTCAGTACTTC
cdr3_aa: CASSQGASGGIAKNIQYF

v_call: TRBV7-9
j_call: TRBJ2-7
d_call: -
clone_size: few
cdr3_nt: TGTGCCAGCAGCTTAACCGGGGCTGGAGAGCAGTACTTC
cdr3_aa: CASSLTGAGEQYF

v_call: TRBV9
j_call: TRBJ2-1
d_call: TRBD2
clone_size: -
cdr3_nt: TGTGCCAGCAGCGTATCCCCGGGACTAGCGGACAATGAGCAGTTCTTC
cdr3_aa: CASSVSPGLADNEQFF

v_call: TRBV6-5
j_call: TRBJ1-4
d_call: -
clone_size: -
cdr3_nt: TGTGCCAGCAGTTACTCCGGGGCGAATAATGAAAAACTGTTTTTT
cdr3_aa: CASSYSGANNEKLFF

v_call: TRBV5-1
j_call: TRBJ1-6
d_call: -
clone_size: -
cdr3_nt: TGCGCCAGCAGCTCCAGGGAGACAAGGTCACCCCTCCACTTT
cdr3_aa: CASSSRETRSPLHF

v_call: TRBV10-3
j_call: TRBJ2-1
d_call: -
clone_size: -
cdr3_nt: TGTGCCATCCAACCTTACAATGAGCAGTTCTTC
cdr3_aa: CAIQPYNEQFF

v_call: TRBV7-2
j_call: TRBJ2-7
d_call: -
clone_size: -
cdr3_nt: TGTGCCAGCTCCGGGACTTCCTACGAGCAGTACTTC
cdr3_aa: CASSGTSYEQYF

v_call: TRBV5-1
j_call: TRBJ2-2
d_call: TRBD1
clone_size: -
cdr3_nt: TGCGCCAGCAGCATGACAGGGGGCGCCACCGGGGAGCTGTTTTTT
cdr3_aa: CASSMTGGATGELFF

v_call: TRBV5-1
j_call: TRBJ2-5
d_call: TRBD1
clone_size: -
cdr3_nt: TGCGCCAGTACCGGGACAGGGGGGCAAGAGACCCAGTACTTC
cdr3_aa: CASTGTGGQETQYF

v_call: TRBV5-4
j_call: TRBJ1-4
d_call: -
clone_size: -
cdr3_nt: TGTGCCAGCAGCAACCTCGGTCAGGGTCGCGAAAAACTGTTTTTT
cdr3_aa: CASSNLGQGREKLFF

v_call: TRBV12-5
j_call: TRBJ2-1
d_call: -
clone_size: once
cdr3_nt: TGTGCTAGTGGGTCGACAGACTACAATGAGCAGTTCTTC
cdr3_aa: CASGSTDYNEQFF

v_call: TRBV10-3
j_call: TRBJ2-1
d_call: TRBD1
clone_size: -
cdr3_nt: TGTGCCACCTCGGGACAGCCCTACAATGAGCAGTTCTTC
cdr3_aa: CATSGQPYNEQFF

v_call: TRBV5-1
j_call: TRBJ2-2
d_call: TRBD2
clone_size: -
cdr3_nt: TGCGCCAGCAGCTTCAGCGGGGCGAACACCGGGGAGCTGTTTTTT
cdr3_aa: CASSFSGANTGELFF

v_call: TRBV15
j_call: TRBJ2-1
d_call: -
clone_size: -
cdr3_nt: TGTGCCACAGTCGTGGGGATGTCCTACAATGAGCAGTTCTTC
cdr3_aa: CATVVGMSYNEQFF

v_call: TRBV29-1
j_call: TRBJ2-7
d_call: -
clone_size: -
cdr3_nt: TGCAGCGTTGGACAGAGCGACGAGCAGTACTTC
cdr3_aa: CSVGQSDEQYF

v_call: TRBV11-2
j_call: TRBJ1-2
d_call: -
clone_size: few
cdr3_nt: TGTGCCAGCAGCTTTTCCGGGTTTGGCTACACCTTC
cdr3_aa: CASSFSGFGYTF

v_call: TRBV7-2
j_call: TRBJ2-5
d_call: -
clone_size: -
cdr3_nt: TGTGCCAGCAGCTACCAGGCTAGCGCAGAGACCCAGTACTTC
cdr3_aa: CASSYQASAETQYF

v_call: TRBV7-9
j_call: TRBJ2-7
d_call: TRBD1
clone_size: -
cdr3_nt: TGTGCCAGCAGCGAAACAGGGGTTCTGACCTACGAGCAGTACTTC
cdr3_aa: CASSETGVLTYEQYF

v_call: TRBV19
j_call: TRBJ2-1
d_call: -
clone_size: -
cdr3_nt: TGTGCCAGTAGTATAGAGAAGTTCTACAATGAGCAGTTCTTC
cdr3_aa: CASSIEKFYNEQFF

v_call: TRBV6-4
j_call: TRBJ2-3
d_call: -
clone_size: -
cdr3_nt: TGTGCCAGCAGTGAATGGGCCCCTTCAGGTACGCAGTATTTT
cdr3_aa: CASSEWAPSGTQYF

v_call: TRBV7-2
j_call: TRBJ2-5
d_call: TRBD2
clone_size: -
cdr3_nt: TGTGCCAGCAGCTTAGAGGCTAGCGGGGGGCGAGAGACCCAGTACTTC
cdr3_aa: CASSLEASGGRETQYF

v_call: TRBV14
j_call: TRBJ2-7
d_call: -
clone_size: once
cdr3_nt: TGTGCCAGCAGCCAAGAAGTCAGCTCCTACGAGCAGTACTTC
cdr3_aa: CASSQEVSSYEQYF

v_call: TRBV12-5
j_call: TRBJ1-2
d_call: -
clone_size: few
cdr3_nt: TGTGCTAGTGGGAACGTTAACTATGGCTACACCTTC
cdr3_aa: CASGNVNYGYTF

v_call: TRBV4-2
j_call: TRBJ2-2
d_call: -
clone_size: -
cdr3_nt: TGTGCCAGCAGCCAGCCGGGTCCCCAGGGCACCGGGGAGCTGTTTTTT
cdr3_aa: CASSQPGPQGTGELFF

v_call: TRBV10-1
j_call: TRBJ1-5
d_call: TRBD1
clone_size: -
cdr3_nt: TGCGCCAGGATACCTAAAGACAGGGCTCATCAGCCCCAGCATTTT
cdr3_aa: CARIPKDRAHQPQHF

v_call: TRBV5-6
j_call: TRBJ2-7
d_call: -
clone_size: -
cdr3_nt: TGTGCCAGCAGCTTCGGCGTCTACCGGTACGAGCAGTACTTC
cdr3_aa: CASSFGVYRYEQYF

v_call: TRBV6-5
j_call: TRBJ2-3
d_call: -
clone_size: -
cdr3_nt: TGTGCCAGCCAACTCGGAGCGGGCGCGGGTACGCAGTATTTT
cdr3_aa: CASQLGAGAGTQYF

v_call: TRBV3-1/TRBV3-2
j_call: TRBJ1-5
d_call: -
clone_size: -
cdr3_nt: TGTGCCAGCAGCCAAGATACACAACGGCCCCAGCATTTT
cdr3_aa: CASSQDTQRPQHF

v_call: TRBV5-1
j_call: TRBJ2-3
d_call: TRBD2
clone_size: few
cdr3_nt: TGCGCCAGCAGCCAGGGACTAGCGGTTGTAGATACGCAGTATTTT
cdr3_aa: CASSQGLAVVDTQYF

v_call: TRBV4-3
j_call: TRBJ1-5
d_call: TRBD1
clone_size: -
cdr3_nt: TGCGCCAGCAGCCAAGTGTTCGACAGGGAATATAGCAATCAGCCCCAGCATTTT
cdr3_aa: CASSQVFDREYSNQPQHF

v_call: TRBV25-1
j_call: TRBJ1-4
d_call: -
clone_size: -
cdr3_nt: TGTGCCAGCAGTGGATGGGGATCTGAAAAACTGTTTTTT
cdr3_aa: CASSGWGSEKLFF

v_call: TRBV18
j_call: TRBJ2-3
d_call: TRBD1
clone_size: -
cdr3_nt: TGTGCCAGCTCACCCCCCGGGACAGGGGGTAAAGATACGCAGTATTTT
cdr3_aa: CASSPPGTGGKDTQYF

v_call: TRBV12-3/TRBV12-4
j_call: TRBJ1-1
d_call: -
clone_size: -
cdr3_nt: TGTGCCAGCAGTTTCACAGGGCGCACTGAAGCTTTCTTT
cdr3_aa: CASSFTGRTEAFF

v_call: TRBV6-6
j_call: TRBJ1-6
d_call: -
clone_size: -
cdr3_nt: TGTGCCAGCAGTTATGACGGAGCCGTTGGGTCACCCCTCCACTTT
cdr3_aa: CASSYDGAVGSPLHF

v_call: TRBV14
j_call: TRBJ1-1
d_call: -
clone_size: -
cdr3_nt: TGTGCCAGCAGCCACAGGGGCGACACTGAAGCTTTCTTT
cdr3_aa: CASSHRGDTEAFF

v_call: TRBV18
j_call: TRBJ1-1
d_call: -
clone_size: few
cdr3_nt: TGTGCCAGCTCACCACCCCCGGGCACTGAAGCTTTCTTT
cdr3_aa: CASSPPPGTEAFF